This T cell receptor beta chain was profiled in a study of shared clonotypes between healthy human individuals. DNA at around 190 ng, roughly 30,000 T cell genomes, went into sorted-subset replicate PCRs. TCRdb's table, derived via immunoSEQ multiplex PCR, lists solely in-frame clones and lacks some. The sample lists millions of clones; more than 85% were seen once. The naive CD8 subset, CD45RO-negative cells positively selected for CCR7, excluded terminally differentiated effector memory CD45RA+ cells. The V gene end was trimmed by 3 bases and the J gene end by 3 bases; junction bases not matched to a gene: 3. Germline V CDR1 and CDR2: LNHDA, SQIVND (reference sequence). There are 14 residues in the CDR3. This clone showed up just a few times. The sample contains more than one DNA sequence encoding this CDR3.

The specimen sequenced was naive CD8+ T cells from PBMCs. The rearrangement uses TRBV19 and TRBJ1-1; 8 bases are shared with TRBD1. The receptor's source is a man aged 18 to 35 in good health. Some clones in this sample may be carry-over from other donors' samples. CDR3 in amino acids: CASSIGQGYTEAFF. CDR3 DNA: TGTGCCAGTAGTATCGGACAGGGCTACACTGAAGCTTTCTTT.